This T cell receptor (beta chain) was documented in a study of blood T cell repertoires in COVID-19 (dated by TCRdb to the early 2020s). A note on the overall study: Samples covering the acute and convalescent phases of COVID-19 were provided by collaborators in the United States, Italy and Spain. The prospective study material was composed of cDNA or gDNA derived from T cells, B-cell-depleted T cells, or PBMCs. The dataset comprised deeply sampled blood TCRbeta repertoires from subjects exposed to, actively infected with, or recovered from COVID-19. A freely available public database, intended as a resource for researchers studying the immune response to SARS-CoV-2, is where the repertoires were released. The samples were drawn from two sources: the first 160 participants of the ongoing ImmuneRACE study, and approximately 1,300 subjects contributed by 6 global collaborators. Nearly every sample came with metadata listing a de-identified subject ID, COVID-19 status, age in years and sex. Where available, HLA class I and class II types were taken from metadata supplied by the sample provider and were not determined by assay-based typing. Paper-wide results and their limitations: The amount of clinical and demographic metadata varied by source and participant and was provided uncurated.

This clone was seen more than once but under ten times. Its antigen remains undetermined. No per-base quality is available; no much larger clone lies one base away. TCRbeta CDR3 regions were amplified from genomic DNA using the immunoSEQ Assay, a bias-controlled multiplex PCR. Regarding the original processing steps: The number of nucleated cells in each sample was estimated from the amplification of reference gene primers within the assay. To quantify the absolute abundance of each unique TCRbeta CDR3 rearrangement, sequence reads were collapsed and filtered. Productive Simpson clonality was computed per sample as the square root of Simpson's diversity index over productive rearrangements. Not all clones reach the TCRdb copy of this immuneACCESS table, which keeps in-frame sequences only. Checked studies attribute under half of the gap to unresolved V genes and leave the rest unexplained. V and J calls plus clone size are reproduced from that table; the DNA served to infer D and trimming. The sample profile shows 300,000 or so clones; around 89% of them were found once. The top ten constitute around 6% of the sample.

Another Seattle source contributed samples from volunteer blood donors who had recovered from COVID-19. Collaborating institutions collected whole blood in K2EDTA tubes following their own protocols. Collaborator samples were shipped for TCRbeta analysis as frozen whole blood, isolated PBMCs, or DNA extracted from either sample type. The CDR3 contains 15 residues, cysteine and phenylalanine counted. The kept DNA is CDR3 alone, 45 bases in frame from the first base. Here V drops 1 base and J drops 2 bases, and the junction holds 2 bases not matched to any gene. Per the germline V gene, SGHDT is the CDR1 and YYEEEE is the CDR2.

This receptor was obtained from a man aged 18-30 years who had recovered from COVID-19. Here the chain combines TRBV5-6 and TRBJ1-3; 8 nucleotides in the junction match TRBD1. Sequencing was carried out using peripheral blood. The DNA is as follows: TGTGCCAGCAGCTTGTTGGACAGGGCTGGAAACACCATATATTTT. This codes for CASSLLDRAGNTIYF.